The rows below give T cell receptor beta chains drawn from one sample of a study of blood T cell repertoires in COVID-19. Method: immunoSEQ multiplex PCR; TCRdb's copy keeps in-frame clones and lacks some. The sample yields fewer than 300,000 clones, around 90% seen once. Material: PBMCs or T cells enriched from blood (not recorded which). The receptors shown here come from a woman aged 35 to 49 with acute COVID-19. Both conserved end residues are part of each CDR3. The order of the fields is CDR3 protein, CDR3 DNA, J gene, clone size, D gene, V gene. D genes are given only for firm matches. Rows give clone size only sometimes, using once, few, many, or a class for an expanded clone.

CDR3: CASSRVSGNTIYF; DNA: TGTGCCAGCAGCAGGGTATCCGGAAACACCATATATTTT; J: TRBJ1-3; size: NA; D: NA; V: TRBV19
CDR3: CASSLGGSLAGVDEQFF; DNA: TGCGCCAGCAGCTTGGGGGGGTCACTAGCGGGAGTTGATGAGCAGTTCTTC; J: TRBJ2-1; size: NA; D: TRBD2; V: TRBV5-1
CDR3: CASSTGTSKETQYF; DNA: TGTGCCAGCAGTACAGGGACCTCCAAAGAGACCCAGTACTTC; J: TRBJ2-5; size: NA; D: NA; V: TRBV6-5
CDR3: CASRPDRGGNSPLHF; DNA: TGCGCCAGCAGGCCAGACAGGGGAGGGAATTCACCCCTCCACTTT; J: TRBJ1-6; size: NA; D: TRBD1; V: TRBV5-1
CDR3: CASSPTSTEAFF; DNA: TGTGCCAGCAGCCCCACGAGCACTGAAGCTTTCTTT; J: TRBJ1-1; size: NA; D: NA; V: TRBV7-9
CDR3: CASSSKLLQGTEAFF; DNA: TGTGCCAGCAGTTCCAAACTTCTACAGGGCACTGAAGCTTTCTTT; J: TRBJ1-1; size: NA; D: NA; V: TRBV28
CDR3: CASSVAQESPLHF; DNA: TGTGCCAGCAGCGTAGCCCAGGAATCACCCCTCCACTTT; J: TRBJ1-6; size: many; D: NA; V: TRBV9
CDR3: CASSFRGTDTQYF; DNA: TGTGCCAGCAGCTTCAGGGGCACAGATACGCAGTATTTT; J: TRBJ2-3; size: NA; D: NA; V: TRBV7-9
CDR3: CASGRGEKLFF; DNA: TGTGCCAGTGGGAGGGGGGAAAAACTGTTTTTT; J: TRBJ1-4; size: NA; D: NA; V: TRBV12-3/TRBV12-4
CDR3: CASSLAGGLRNEQFF; DNA: TGTGCCAGTAGTTTAGCGGGGGGGCTTAGGAATGAGCAGTTCTTC; J: TRBJ2-1; size: NA; D: TRBD2; V: TRBV6-5
CDR3: CATSDPGRRLDGGYTF; DNA: TGTGCCACCAGCGACCCCGGACGGAGGCTAGACGGAGGCTACACCTTC; J: TRBJ1-2; size: once; D: NA; V: TRBV24-1
CDR3: CASSFDSSGNTIYF; DNA: TGCGCCAGCAGTTTTGATAGCTCTGGAAACACCATATATTTT; J: TRBJ1-3; size: NA; D: NA; V: TRBV5-1
CDR3: CASSPQGGGYEQYF; DNA: TGTGCCAGCAGTCCCCAGGGAGGGGGGTACGAGCAGTACTTC; J: TRBJ2-7; size: NA; D: NA; V: TRBV27
CDR3: CASSLGDTGDKLFF; DNA: TGCGCCAGCAGCTTGGGGGACACAGGGGATAAACTGTTTTTT; J: TRBJ1-4; size: NA; D: TRBD1; V: TRBV5-1
CDR3: CSAKRGSEQYF; DNA: TGCAGTGCTAAACGAGGGTCCGAGCAGTACTTC; J: TRBJ2-7; size: NA; D: NA; V: TRBV20-1
CDR3: CASSPLYQPQHF; DNA: TGTGCCAGTAGTCCCCTTTATCAGCCCCAGCATTTT; J: TRBJ1-5; size: NA; D: NA; V: TRBV19
CDR3: CASSAGTGGSNQPQHF; DNA: TGTGCCAGCAGCGCGGGGACAGGGGGCAGCAATCAGCCCCAGCATTTT; J: TRBJ1-5; size: NA; D: TRBD1; V: TRBV5-5
CDR3: CASSPSPGGETQYF; DNA: TGTGCCAGCTCACCGTCCCCAGGGGGGGAGACCCAGTACTTC; J: TRBJ2-5; size: NA; D: NA; V: TRBV18
CDR3: CASSIPRQGGSKGNTIYF; DNA: TGTGCCAGTAGTATTCCGCGACAGGGAGGATCTAAGGGAAACACCATATATTTT; J: TRBJ1-3; size: once; D: TRBD1; V: TRBV19
CDR3: CASSQDLASRGEQYF; DNA: TGTGCCAGCAGCCAAGATCTGGCTAGTCGGGGCGAGCAGTACTTC; J: TRBJ2-7; size: NA; D: NA; V: TRBV3-1/TRBV3-2
CDR3: CAISTTRGRHEQYF; DNA: TGTGCCATCAGTACCACCAGGGGCCGTCACGAGCAGTACTTC; J: TRBJ2-7; size: NA; D: NA; V: TRBV10-3
CDR3: CASRLSGANNEQFF; DNA: TGTGCCAGCAGGCTCTCGGGAGCTAACAATGAGCAGTTCTTC; J: TRBJ2-1; size: NA; D: NA; V: TRBV27
CDR3: CASSEPEYRYPTGELFF; DNA: TGTGCCAGCAGTGAACCGGAATACAGATACCCGACCGGGGAGCTGTTTTTT; J: TRBJ2-2; size: NA; D: NA; V: TRBV25-1
CDR3: CASRGGDRANYGYTF; DNA: TGTGCCAGCCGGGGGGGGGACAGGGCCAACTATGGCTACACCTTC; J: TRBJ1-2; size: NA; D: TRBD1; V: TRBV6-1
CDR3: CASSEAQTGAETQYF; DNA: TGTGCCAGCAGTGAAGCCCAGACAGGGGCGGAGACCCAGTACTTC; J: TRBJ2-5; size: NA; D: TRBD1; V: TRBV2
CDR3: CASSLAPDRGFFTGELFF; DNA: TGTGCCAGCAGCTTAGCCCCGGACAGGGGGTTTTTCACCGGGGAGCTGTTTTTT; J: TRBJ2-2; size: NA; D: TRBD1; V: TRBV7-8
CDR3: CASSERQGAVNEQFF; DNA: TGTGCCAGCAGTGAGAGGCAGGGGGCGGTCAATGAGCAGTTCTTC; J: TRBJ2-1; size: NA; D: TRBD1; V: TRBV2
CDR3: CASPPGGCYGYTF; DNA: TGTGCCAGCCCTCCAGGGGGCTGCTATGGCTACACCTTC; J: TRBJ1-2; size: NA; D: NA; V: TRBV21-1
CDR3: CASSQFARGYNEQFF; DNA: TGTGCCAGCAGCCAATTCGCTAGGGGGTACAATGAGCAGTTCTTC; J: TRBJ2-1; size: NA; D: NA; V: TRBV16
CDR3: CASSPRGGSEQFF; DNA: TGTGCCAGCAGTCCCCGCGGGGGTAGTGAGCAGTTCTTC; J: TRBJ2-1; size: NA; D: TRBD2; V: TRBV6-5
CDR3: CASSQVGAGNTIYF; DNA: TGTGCCAGCAGCCAAGTGGGAGCTGGAAACACCATATATTTT; J: TRBJ1-3; size: NA; D: NA; V: TRBV14
CDR3: CASSQDPNLVSGIQYF; DNA: TGCGCCAGCAGCCAAGACCCCAATTTGGTATCAGGCATTCAGTACTTC; J: TRBJ2-4; size: NA; D: NA; V: TRBV4-3
CDR3: CASSEAPPQTGNTIYF; DNA: TGTGCCAGCAGTGAAGCTCCGCCTCAGACTGGAAACACCATATATTTT; J: TRBJ1-3; size: NA; D: NA; V: TRBV2
CDR3: CASSRGGGQPQHF; DNA: TGTGCCAGTAGCCGAGGGGGGGGTCAGCCCCAGCATTTT; J: TRBJ1-5; size: NA; D: NA; V: TRBV19
CDR3: CASSLGIWDRAFEQYF; DNA: TGTGCCAGCAGCTTGGGGATATGGGACAGGGCATTCGAGCAGTACTTC; J: TRBJ2-7; size: NA; D: TRBD1; V: TRBV11-3
CDR3: CATLSSYNSPLHF; DNA: TGTGCCACCTTGAGCTCCTATAATTCACCCCTCCACTTT; J: TRBJ1-6; size: NA; D: NA; V: TRBV6-5
CDR3: CASSISRGAYEQYF; DNA: TGTGCCAGTAGTATATCCAGGGGCGCCTACGAGCAGTACTTC; J: TRBJ2-7; size: NA; D: NA; V: TRBV19